This T cell receptor beta chain was captured by sequencing in a study of cytomegalovirus exposure and HLA in healthy donors (dated by TCRdb to the late 2010s). A note on the overall study: According to an earlier analysis of around 600 of the donors, about 179 million T cells yielded 95 million to 140 million unique TCR beta sequences and about 300 Gb of sequence data. The study combined high-throughput TCR immunosequencing, statistical association of individual TCRs with disease status, and machine learning to predict cytomegalovirus infection status. On average, approximately 250,000 unique TCR beta nucleotide sequences were sequenced per donor among fewer than 500 genotyped donors of the cohort, with 15% to 20% of those sequences being non-productive. A later analysis re-analyzed previously published TCR beta repertoires from 650 to 800 donors and added high-resolution HLA genotyping to study TCR occurrence patterns. Roughly five DR-DQ haplotypes were handled as single units for association and clustering because linkage in the cohort was strong. Of the roughly 400 genotyped donors, 80% to 90% were placed in the genetic ancestry cluster associated with self-reported Caucasian donors. The study was designed to test whether signatures of past pathogen exposure could be identified by cataloging public T cell receptors. Every discovery cohort repertoire had been produced on one sequencing platform. Using immunosequencing, the study profiled T cell repertoires from 500 to 800 subjects and related those repertoires to cytomegalovirus serostatus. Along with the approximately 700-subject first cohort, a separate validation cohort of approximately 110 different subjects was used. An earlier analysis of fewer than 750 of the donors used high-throughput TCR beta sequencing to judge whether each TCR beta V gene segment behaved as functional or pseudogenic. HLA typing included class I and class II loci at four-digit resolution. The number of donors typed differed by locus, with roughly 629-640 for A, B, C, DRB1 and DQB1, around 520 for DQA1, 600 to 610 for DPA1, and 472 for DPB1. About 300 gigabases of sequencing data and some 85 million unique TCR sequences were included in an early release covering roughly 600 HLA-typed donors. Donor age, sex, ethnicity and CMV serostatus were compiled together with the repertoire data. Rather than drawing on any new phenotypic data, the later analysis identified candidate immune exposures from TCR beta sequences and the way those sequences occurred across donors. A later genetic analysis took genome-wide SNP genotypes for about three fifths of the 666 donors and used that subset as a discovery cohort. The study at large found these results: A further reported finding was that TCR beta sequences accurately predicted the HLA-A and HLA-B alleles for most subjects in the first cohort. The study listed around 160 TCR beta chains as associated with cytomegalovirus. In a later analysis, HLA-associated TCR beta chains were found to be more clonally expanded and to have lower generation probabilities than equally common non-associated chains. Because the 87-base-pair reads could not distinguish some IMGT-functional V segments, including TRBV6-2 and TRBV6-3, those segments were excluded. A cluster of highly shared sequence variants was judged likely to be a technical artifact of the sequencing pipeline. A few of the identified cytomegalovirus-associated TCR beta chains were confirmed in vitro to be specific for cytomegalovirus antigens. Strong co-occurrence of HLA alleles, especially DR and DQ, made assigning TCR associations to individual alleles difficult. In an earlier analysis of more than 450 of the donors, most TCR beta V segments were observed in productive rearrangements about 90% or about 30% of the time, broadly matching IMGT annotations. Most TCR sequences were observed very rarely across donors, whereas some public TCRs were present in many individuals. The classifier was reported to diagnose cytomegalovirus status with high specificity and sensitivity in both the original and validation cohorts. About 17 rarely observed V segments, including chromosome 9 orphons, were excluded from the earlier analysis of about 500 of the donors because counts were too low. Sequencing depth was assumed to be roughly uniform across donors in the presence/absence analyses, though that assumption may not hold. The authors suggested that the approach could potentially be extended to other disease states and immunological phenotypes. According to a later analysis, parvovirus B19, influenza, CMV and Epstein-Barr virus appeared linked to several top co-occurrence clusters. Immune exposure information for the cohort was limited to CMV serostatus. The cohort was sequenced for TCR beta chains only, and without alpha or paired-chain data the features that could be detected were limited. V-gene and J-gene trimming of TCR beta chains was associated with a missense DCLRE1C variant in a later genetic analysis, and the association was replicated in an independent cohort. Correlated functional status among segregating V segments might reflect linkage disequilibrium, but an unknown experimental factor could not be ruled out. Because some donors lacked HLA typing at each locus, the association tests relied only on the typed subset. According to a later genetic analysis, donors in an Asian-associated ancestry cluster had fewer N-insertions in productive TCRs than the roughly 670-donor mean. In a later analysis, 15,000 to 20,000 TCR beta sequences were associated with specific HLA alleles at a false discovery rate of 0.05. A later analysis found that most CMV-associated TCR beta chains appeared HLA-restricted, with HLA associations seemingly driven largely by CMV exposure. According to a later analysis, TCR association rates differed among HLA loci, with DRB1 alleles showing the most associated TCRs and HLA-C alleles showing the fewest.

Library generation was performed with the immunoSEQ multiplex PCR assay. For the multiplex PCR, a mixture combining 60 forward primers for TCR Vbeta segments and 13 reverse primers for TCR Jbeta segments was used. The CDR3 region of rearranged TCR beta genes was amplified from genomic DNA with a multiplex PCR assay. Amplified TCR beta libraries were sequenced as 87-base-pair reads on the Illumina HiSeq System. Turning to the authors' computational methods: In a later analysis, some 80 million unique TCR beta chains were counted across the roughly 670 repertoires, and approximately 11 million of these chains were shared by at least two donors. A nearest-neighbor algorithm error-corrected the raw reads and collapsed the reads into unique sequences, merging closely related sequences to remove PCR and sequencing errors. V, D and J gene segments were assigned by aligning CDR3 sequences to IMGT reference sequences. For a sequence to be retained, a match of at least six nucleotides to both a V gene segment and a J gene segment was required. Rearrangements were classified as productive when the CDR3 lacked stop codons and remained in frame with V and J, and all other rearrangements were classified as non-productive. Following IMGT convention, CDR3 was defined as the stretch from the second conserved V-encoded cysteine up to the conserved J-encoded phenylalanine. Sequences without an unambiguous match to a single V gene segment were excluded from the earlier analysis of 500 to 700 of the donors. An earlier analysis of 450 to 650 of the donors called V segments functional above 56.7% productive rearrangements and segregating when the between-donor standard deviation exceeded 5%. A statistical classification framework was developed to diagnose cytomegalovirus status using the catalog of TCR beta chain sequences. In a later analysis, TCR nucleotide sequences were compared against IMGT/GENE-DB human TR gene sequences so that V and J genes could be assigned. In a later analysis, CDR3 sequences and most-parsimonious VDJ recombination scenarios were assigned using the TCRdist pipeline. In a later analysis, each TCR beta chain was defined by its CDR3 amino acid sequence together with its V-gene family, and reads without a unique V-gene family were excluded. In a later analysis, around 650 highly shared, low-generation-probability nucleotide sequences were removed to address suspected cross-contamination and a sequencing artifact. In a later analysis, a clonal expansion index for each public chain was calculated from normalized within-repertoire ranks of inferred template counts. In a later analysis, generation probabilities were computed using a VDJ recombination model fitted to out-of-frame rearrangements, and the results were checked against IGoR. Hypergeometric tests were used in a later analysis to score TCR-TCR, TCR-HLA and TCR-CMV co-occurrence, with a repertoire-size bias correction applied to the TCR pairs. To estimate false discovery rates, a later analysis permuted the HLA or CMV assignments 20 times. A later analysis grouped co-occurring TCRs with DBSCAN, adding TCRdist sequence similarity when clustering within HLA-allele-positive subsets. Co-occurrence clustering excluded repertoires with fewer than 30,000 or more than 120,000 public chains, plus five with anomalous nucleotide sharing. The table was pulled from immuneACCESS by TCRdb, which kept in-frame rearrangements only. Such tables lose some clones; where checked, under half of the loss comes from unresolved V genes, and the rest has no known cause. From that table come the V and J calls and clone size; the DNA was used to work out D and trimming. The sample table lists 170,000 or so clones, approximately 84% of them with a count of one. In total, the top ten clones hold more than 4% of the sample.

Based on the germline V gene (reference sequence), the CDR1 and CDR2 sequences are MNHEY and SMNVEV. Compared with germline, V lacks 2 bases and J lacks 6 bases; bases without a gene match: 8. Measured from the cysteine to the phenylalanine, the CDR3 is 15 residues long. CDR3 DNA only is kept here, 45 bases in frame from base 1. Worth noting for this clone: Its antigen is still unknown. Base qualities were left out, and no much larger clone turns up one base away.

In total, fewer than 750 healthy bone marrow donors made up the cohort. All cohort members were sampled while nominally healthy, although unrecorded immune exposures were likely present. The donor tested CMV seropositive and was one of the 289 seropositive cohort members. Every donor gave a peripheral blood sample, and the peripheral blood mononuclear cells from that sample were used for TCR beta sequencing. The Qiagen DNeasy Blood Extraction Kit was used to extract genomic DNA from the blood cell samples. The sequenced sample was PBMCs. The chain uses TRBV27 and TRBJ2-7; 9 junctional bases match TRBD2. The clonotype was recovered from a girl aged 10 to 17 in good health and CMV-seropositive. At the DNA level, the sequence is TGTGCCAGCAGTTTAATTGGCGGGGGGGCACCCGAGCAGTACTTC. This sequence encodes CASSLIGGGAPEQYF.